This T cell receptor beta chain was captured in a study of a mutant IDH1 vaccine in newly diagnosed glioma. Overall study: Every participant had undergone radiotherapy, temozolomide, or both before, and most underwent both.

As for this clone: Antigen unknown.

Sample time point: baseline, week 1 (first vaccination visit). Described treatment: pre-vaccination baseline after standard-of-care therapy. TCRdb keeps only in-frame clones here, not all; method: immunoSEQ multiplex PCR. Here the sample spans roughly 38,000 clones, around 80% being singletons. CDR1 is SNHLY, CDR2 FYNNEI, per germline. The V end was cut by 8 bases, the J end by 4 bases, with 13 bases between. This CDR3 spans 13 amino acids. Study results and caveats: Most patients, 93.3%, showed vaccine-induced immune responses. Pseudoprogression seemed unlinked to shifts in top peripheral T cell clonotypes.

This chain connects TRBV2 to TRBJ2-3; D may be TRBD1 or TRBD2 (6 bases each). The sample consisted of PBMCs, taken from a glioma patient treated with radiotherapy, temozolomide or both. The receptor's source is a man between 40 and 49 years old with glioma. Some clones in this sample may be carry-over from other donors' samples. The CDR3 sequence: CASGGQEADTQYF. CDR3 nucleotides: TGTGCCAGCGGGGGGCAGGAGGCAGATACGCAGTATTTT.